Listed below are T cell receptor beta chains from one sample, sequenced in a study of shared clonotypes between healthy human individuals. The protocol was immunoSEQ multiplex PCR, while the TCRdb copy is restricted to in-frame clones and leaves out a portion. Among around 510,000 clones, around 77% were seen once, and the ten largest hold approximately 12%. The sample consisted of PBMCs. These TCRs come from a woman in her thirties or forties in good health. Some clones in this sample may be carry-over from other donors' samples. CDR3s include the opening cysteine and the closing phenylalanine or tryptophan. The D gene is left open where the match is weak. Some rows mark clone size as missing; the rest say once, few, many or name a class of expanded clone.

cdr3_aa: CASSPSQGVTEAFF
cdr3_nt: TGTGCCAGCTCACCGAGTCAAGGGGTGACTGAAGCTTTCTTT
clone_size: -
v_call: TRBV18
j_call: TRBJ1-1
d_call: -

cdr3_aa: CAWSVGRSGYEQYF
cdr3_nt: TGTGCCTGGAGTGTAGGCAGGTCGGGCTACGAGCAGTACTTC
clone_size: -
v_call: TRBV30
j_call: TRBJ2-7
d_call: -

cdr3_aa: CASSESGGGLETQYF
cdr3_nt: TGTGCCAGCAGTGAGAGCGGCGGAGGTTTAGAGACCCAGTACTTC
clone_size: few
v_call: TRBV6-4
j_call: TRBJ2-5
d_call: -

cdr3_aa: CASSLTRERSQPQHF
cdr3_nt: TGTGCCAGCAGTTTAACCAGGGAGAGGAGTCAGCCCCAGCATTTT
clone_size: few
v_call: TRBV27
j_call: TRBJ1-5
d_call: -

cdr3_aa: CAISGPVGGEQYF
cdr3_nt: TGTGCCATCAGTGGTCCGGTGGGGGGCGAGCAGTACTTC
clone_size: -
v_call: TRBV10-3
j_call: TRBJ2-7
d_call: -

cdr3_aa: CASSKDRGSNQPQHF
cdr3_nt: TGTGCCAGTAGTAAGGACAGGGGAAGCAATCAGCCCCAGCATTTT
clone_size: -
v_call: TRBV19
j_call: TRBJ1-5
d_call: TRBD1

cdr3_aa: CASWTTDTQYF
cdr3_nt: TGTGCCAGCTGGACCACAGATACGCAGTATTTT
clone_size: -
v_call: TRBV27
j_call: TRBJ2-3
d_call: -

cdr3_aa: CASSLAGGDTEAFF
cdr3_nt: TGCGCCAGCAGCTTGGCCGGAGGGGACACTGAAGCTTTCTTT
clone_size: few
v_call: TRBV5-1
j_call: TRBJ1-1
d_call: -

cdr3_aa: CASSSGTAGNGYTF
cdr3_nt: TGTGCCAGCAGCTCCGGGACTGCCGGCAATGGCTACACCTTC
clone_size: -
v_call: TRBV5-6
j_call: TRBJ1-2
d_call: -

cdr3_aa: CASRGTGTADEKLFF
cdr3_nt: TGTGCCAGCAGGGGCACCGGGACAGCCGACGAAAAACTGTTTTTT
clone_size: -
v_call: TRBV25-1
j_call: TRBJ1-4
d_call: TRBD1

cdr3_aa: CASSQDLRGVQYF
cdr3_nt: TGTGCCAGCAGCCAAGATCTCAGGGGGGTTCAGTACTTC
clone_size: -
v_call: TRBV14
j_call: TRBJ2-7
d_call: -